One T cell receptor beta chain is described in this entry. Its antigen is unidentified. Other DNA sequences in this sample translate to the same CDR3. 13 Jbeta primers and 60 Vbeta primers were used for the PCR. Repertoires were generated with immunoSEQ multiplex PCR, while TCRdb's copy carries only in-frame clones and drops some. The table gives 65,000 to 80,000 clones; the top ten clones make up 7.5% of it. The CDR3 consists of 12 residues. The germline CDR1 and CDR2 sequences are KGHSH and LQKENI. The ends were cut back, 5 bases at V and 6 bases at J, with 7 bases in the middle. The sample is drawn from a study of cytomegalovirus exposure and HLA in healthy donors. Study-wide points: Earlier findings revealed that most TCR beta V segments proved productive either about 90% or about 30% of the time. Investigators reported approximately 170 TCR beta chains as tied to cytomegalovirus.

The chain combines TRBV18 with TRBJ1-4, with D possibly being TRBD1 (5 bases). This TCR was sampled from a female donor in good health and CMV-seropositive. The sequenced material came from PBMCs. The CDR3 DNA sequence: TGTGCCAGCTCAGCCAGGGATGAAAAACTGTTTTTT. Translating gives CASSARDEKLFF.